The clone carrying this TCR beta chain showed up just a few times. The assay was immunoSEQ multiplex PCR, and TCRdb's table has in-frame clones only and misses some. The sample has some 150,000 clones, about four fifths seen once; the top ten hold approximately 15%. CDR3 length: 15 amino acids. Trimming pared 2 bases from V and 0 bases from J, leaving 10 bases between. The germline CDR1 and CDR2 sequences are SGHVS and FQNEAQ. The data belong to a study of blood T cell repertoires in COVID-19. About the study: In each case, the material was cDNA or gDNA derived from T cells, B-cell-depleted T cells, or PBMCs.

Specimen: peripheral blood. The source is a woman older than 75 with acute or convalescent COVID-19. The chain combines TRBV7-8 with TRBJ1-1, with D hard to call. CDR3 coding DNA: TGTGCCAGCAGCTTAATGGAGGTCCTGAACACTGAAGCTTTCTTT. It codes for CASSLMEVLNTEAFF.